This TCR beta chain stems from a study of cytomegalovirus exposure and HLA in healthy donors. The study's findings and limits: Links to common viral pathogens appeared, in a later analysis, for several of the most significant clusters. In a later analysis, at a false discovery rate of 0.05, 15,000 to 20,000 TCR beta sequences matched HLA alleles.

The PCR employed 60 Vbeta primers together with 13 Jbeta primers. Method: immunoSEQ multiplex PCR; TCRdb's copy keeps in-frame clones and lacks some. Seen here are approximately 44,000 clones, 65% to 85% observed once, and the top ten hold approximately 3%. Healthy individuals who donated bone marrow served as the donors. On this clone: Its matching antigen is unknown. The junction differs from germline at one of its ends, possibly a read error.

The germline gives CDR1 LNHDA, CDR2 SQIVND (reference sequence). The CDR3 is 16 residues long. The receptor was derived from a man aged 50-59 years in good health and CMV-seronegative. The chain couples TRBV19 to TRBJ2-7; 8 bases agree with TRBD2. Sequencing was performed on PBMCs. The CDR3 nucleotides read TGTGCCAGTAGTAGAAACGGGGGGGAGAGCTCCTACGAGCAGCACTTC. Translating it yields CASSRNGGESSYEQHF.